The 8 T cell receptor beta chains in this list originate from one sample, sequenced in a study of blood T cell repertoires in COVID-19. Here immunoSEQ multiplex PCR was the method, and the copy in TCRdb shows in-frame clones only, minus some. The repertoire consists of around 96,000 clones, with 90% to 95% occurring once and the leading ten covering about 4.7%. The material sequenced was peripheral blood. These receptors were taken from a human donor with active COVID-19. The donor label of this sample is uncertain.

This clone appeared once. CDR3 nucleotide sequence: TGTGCCAGCAGCCCCGCTGGGGGGGAATATGGCTACACCTTC. Its protein is CASSPAGGEYGYTF. The rearrangement joins TRBV6-4 to TRBJ1-2; D might be TRBD1 (5 bases). Germline CDR1 reads MRHNA; CDR2 reads SNTAGT. The CDR3 loop spans 14 amino acids. V lost 6 bases, J lost 5 bases, and 16 bases lay in between.

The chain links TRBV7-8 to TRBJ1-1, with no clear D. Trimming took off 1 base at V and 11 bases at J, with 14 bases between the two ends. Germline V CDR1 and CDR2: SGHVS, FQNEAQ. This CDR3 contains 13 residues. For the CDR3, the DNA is TGTGCCAGCAGCTTAGGGCTCCGGGAATGGGCTTTCTTT. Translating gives CASSLGLREWAFF.

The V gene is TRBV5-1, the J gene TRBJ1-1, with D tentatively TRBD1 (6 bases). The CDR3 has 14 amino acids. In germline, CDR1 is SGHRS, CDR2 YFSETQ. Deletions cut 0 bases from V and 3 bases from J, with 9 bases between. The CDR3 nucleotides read TGCGCCAGCAGCTTGGATCAGGGGTACACTGAAGCTTTCTTT. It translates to CASSLDQGYTEAFF. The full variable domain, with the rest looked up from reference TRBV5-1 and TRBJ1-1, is KAGVTQTPRYLIKTRGQQVTLSCSPISGHRSVSWYQQTPGQGLQFLFEYFSETQRNKGNFPGRFSGRQFSNSRSEMNVSTLELGDSALYLCASSLDQGYTEAFFGQGTRLTVV.

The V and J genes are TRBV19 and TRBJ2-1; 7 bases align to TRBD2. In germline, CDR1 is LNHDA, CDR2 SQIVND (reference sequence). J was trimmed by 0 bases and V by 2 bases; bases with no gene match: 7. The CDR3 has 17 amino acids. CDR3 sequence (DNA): TGTGCCAGTAGTATAAGCTTTCGGGAGGTCTCCTACAATGAGCAGTTCTTC. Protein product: CASSISFREVSYNEQFF. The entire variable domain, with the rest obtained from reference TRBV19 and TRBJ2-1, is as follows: DGGITQSPKYLFRKEGQNVTLSCEQNLNHDAMYWYRQDPGQGLRLIYYSQIVNDFQKGDIAEGYSVSREKKESFPLTVTSAQKNPTAFYLCASSISFREVSYNEQFFGPGTRLTVL.

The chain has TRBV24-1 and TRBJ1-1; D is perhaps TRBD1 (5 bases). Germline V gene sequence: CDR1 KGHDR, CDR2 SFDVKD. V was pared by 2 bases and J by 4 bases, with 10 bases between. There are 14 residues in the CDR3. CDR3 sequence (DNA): TGTGCCACCAGTGATTCGGGGGGGGGCACTGAAGCTTTCTTT. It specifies CATSDSGGGTEAFF.

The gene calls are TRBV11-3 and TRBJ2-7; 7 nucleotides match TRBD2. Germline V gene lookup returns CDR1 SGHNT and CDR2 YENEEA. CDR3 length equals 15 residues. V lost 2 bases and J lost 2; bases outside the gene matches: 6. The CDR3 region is CASSLYGGSTYEQYF. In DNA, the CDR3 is TGTGCCAGCAGCTTATATGGCGGGAGTACCTACGAGCAGTACTTC.

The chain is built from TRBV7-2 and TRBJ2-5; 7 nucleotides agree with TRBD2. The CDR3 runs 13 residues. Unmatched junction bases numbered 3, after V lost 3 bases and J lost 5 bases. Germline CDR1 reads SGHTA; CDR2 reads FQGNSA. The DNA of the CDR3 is TGTGCCAGCAGCTTTCGGGGGGTGGAGACCCAGTACTTC. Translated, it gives CASSFRGVETQYF.

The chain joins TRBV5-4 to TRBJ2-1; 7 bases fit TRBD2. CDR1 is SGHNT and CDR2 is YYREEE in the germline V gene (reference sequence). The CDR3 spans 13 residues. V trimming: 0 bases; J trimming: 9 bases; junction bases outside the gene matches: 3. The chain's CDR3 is CASSLDSGLEQFF. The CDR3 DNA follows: TGTGCCAGCAGCTTGGATAGCGGGCTTGAGCAGTTCTTC.